The 25 T cell receptor beta chains in this list originate from one sample, sequenced in a study of T cells in narcolepsy. Measured with immunoSEQ multiplex PCR; TCRdb has only the in-frame clones, and not every one. The data show under 25,000 clones, approximately 84% seen once. Source material: CD45RA- memory CD4+ T cells from PBMCs. These receptors all come from a human donor with narcolepsy.

The V call is TRBV18, the J call TRBJ1-5, with 7 bases aligning to TRBD1. This CDR3 region has 16 residues. The V and J ends lost 1 base and 2 bases, in that order; junction bases with no gene match: 5. Looked up from germline, CDR1 is KGHSH and CDR2 is LQKENI. For the CDR3, the DNA is TGTGCCAGCTCACCACGCGCAGGGGGGGGCAATCAGCCCCAGCATTTT. Its protein is CASSPRAGGGNQPQHF.

Written as DNA, the CDR3 is TGTGCCAGCAGCTTAGATCGGTCCGACTTCACCTTC. Its translation is CASSLDRSDFTF. The chain combines TRBV11-3 with TRBJ1-2; unclear D gene. The CDR3 runs to 12 residues. The V gene's germline CDR1 is SGHNT and CDR2 YENEEA. The ends were cut back, 0 bases at V and 13 bases at J, with 12 bases in the middle.

This chain joins TRBV19 and TRBJ1-2; TRBD1 agrees at 7 bases. Germline values: CDR1 LNHDA, CDR2 SQIVND (reference sequence). V dropped 4 bases and J dropped 8; count of bases not matched to a gene: 10. CDR3 size: 14 residues. The CDR3 bases are TGTGCCAGTAGTACTCCCGGACAGGTTTGGGGCTACACCTTC. As protein: CASSTPGQVWGYTF. Based on the CDR3 plus reference TRBV19 and TRBJ1-2, the full variable domain is DGGITQSPKYLFRKEGQNVTLSCEQNLNHDAMYWYRQDPGQGLRLIYYSQIVNDFQKGDIAEGYSVSREKKESFPLTVTSAQKNPTAFYLCASSTPGQVWGYTFGSGTRLTVV.

This chain joins TRBV19 and TRBJ2-1, with 7 positions matching TRBD1. Germline CDR1 reads LNHDA; CDR2 reads SQIVND (reference sequence). The trim removed 10 bases at V and 6 bases at J, leaving 9 bases unmatched. CDR3 length equals 13 residues. CDR3 DNA: TGTGCCACCTCGACAGGGATTCTCAATGAGCAGTTCTTC. Translating it yields CATSTGILNEQFF. Complete variable domain (other parts from reference TRBV19 and TRBJ2-1): DGGITQSPKYLFRKEGQNVTLSCEQNLNHDAMYWYRQDPGQGLRLIYYSQIVNDFQKGDIAEGYSVSREKKESFPLTVTSAQKNPTAFYLCATSTGILNEQFFGPGTRLTVL.

This clone has only one observation. The chain couples TRBV14 to TRBJ2-1; 13 nucleotides agree with TRBD2. V gave up 2 bases and J gave up 8 bases; unmatched junction bases: 24. Germline lookup yields CDR1 SGHDN and CDR2 FVKESK. The CDR3 runs to 22 residues. Here the CDR3 reads CASSQLRGTGTSGTGRFDEQFF. The CDR3 coding sequence is TGTGCCAGCAGCCAACTCCGAGGAACCGGGACTAGCGGGACCGGGCGTTTCGATGAGCAGTTCTTC.

The J gene is TRBJ1-2, the V gene TRBV28, with a possible D match to TRBD1 (6 bases). V was pared by 8 bases and J by 4 bases, with 20 bases between. CDR1 is MDHEN, CDR2 SYDVKM, per germline. This CDR3 is 15 amino acids long. The DNA of the CDR3 is TGTGCCAGCTGCTTATCGGGGGGCGGCGGCTATGGCTACACCTTC. Translation: CASCLSGGGGYGYTF.

This chain connects TRBV10-1 to TRBJ2-7; 14 bases match TRBD2. The V segment lost 3 bases and the J segment 6 bases; nucleotides outside the gene matches: 4. The CDR3 contains 15 residues. CDR1 is WNHNN, CDR2 SYGVQD, per germline (reference sequence). CDR3 nucleotide sequence: TGCGCCAGCAGTGAAGGGGGACTAGCGGGAGTCGAGCAGTACTTC. It codes for CASSEGGLAGVEQYF.

V usage is TRBV7-8 and J usage is TRBJ2-7, with D possibly being TRBD2 (5 bases). V was trimmed by 0 bases and J by 6 bases, leaving 12 bases between them. The germline V gene encodes CDR1 SGHVS and CDR2 FQNEAQ. The CDR3 runs to 14 residues. CDR3 coding DNA: TGTGCCAGCAGCTTAGCTGGGAGTCCGGGCGAGCAGTACTTC. It is translated as CASSLAGSPGEQYF.

The rearrangement joins TRBV19 to TRBJ2-1; 9 bases match TRBD1. Germline CDR1 and CDR2: LNHDA and SQIVND (reference sequence). The CDR3 contains 20 residues. After removal of 4 bases from V and 7 bases from J, the junction contained 23 bases not matched to a gene. CDR3 loop: CASSTLTGGGSAAWVNEQFF. CDR3 in DNA: TGTGCCAGTAGTACTCTAACAGGGGGCGGGAGCGCTGCCTGGGTGAATGAGCAGTTCTTC.

The V call is TRBV28, the J call TRBJ1-1; unclear D gene. The V end was cut by 8 bases, the J end by 11 bases, with 15 bases between. The CDR3 is 11 amino acids. Per germline, CDR1 MDHEN and CDR2 SYDVKM. The CDR3 DNA sequence: TGTGCCAGCCTCACCCGGGGAGGGGCTTTCTTT. It translates to CASLTRGGAFF.

The genes are TRBV7-2 and TRBJ1-1; D remains ambiguous. The germline V gene encodes CDR1 SGHTA and CDR2 FQGNSA. Between the trimmed V and J ends, which lost 1 base and 2 bases, there was a span of 8 bases. The CDR3 is made up of 14 amino acids. The CDR3 loop reads CASSLVRPNTEAFF. DNA of the CDR3: TGTGCCAGCAGCTTAGTACGGCCTAACACTGAAGCTTTCTTT. Combining the CDR3 with reference TRBV7-2 and TRBJ1-1 gives the whole variable domain GAGVSQSPSNKVTEKGKDVELRCDPISGHTALYWYRQSLGQGLEFLIYFQGNSAPDKSGLPSDRFSAERTGGSVSTLTIQRTQQEDSAVYLCASSLVRPNTEAFFGQGTRLTVV.

The V and J genes are TRBV27 and TRBJ1-4; D gene ambiguous. CDR3 size: 15 residues. V was trimmed by 4 bases and J by 0 bases, leaving 9 bases between them. Germline V gene data show CDR1 as MNHEY and CDR2 as SMNVEV (reference sequence). The CDR3 here is CASSWSVATNEKLFF. In nucleotides, the CDR3 is TGTGCCAGCAGTTGGAGCGTTGCAACTAATGAAAAACTGTTTTTT.

The chain is built from TRBV11-2 and TRBJ1-3; tentative D call: TRBD1 (6 bases). The CDR3 totals 14 residues. CDR1 is SGHAT and CDR2 is FQNNGV in the germline V gene. Trimming left V 7 bases short and J 2 bases short, with 12 bases between. The CDR3 sequence is CASTRGATGNTIYF. The CDR3 DNA reads TGTGCCAGCACCCGGGGGGCAACTGGAAACACCATATATTTT.

The V gene is TRBV10-3, the J gene TRBJ2-2; TRBD2 aligns across 7 bases. J lost 5 bases, V lost 0 bases, and 6 bases had no gene match. The CDR3 extends over 16 amino acids. Germline CDR1 is ENHRY and CDR2 is SYGVKD. The CDR3 DNA follows: TGTGCCATCAGTGAGTCCGGGGGGTCTGGAACCGGGGAGCTGTTTTTT. Translated: CAISESGGSGTGELFF.

The CDR3 nucleotides are TGTGCCAGCAGCTCAGGACGACAGGGGAGCAATCAGCCCCAGCATTTT. This sequence encodes CASSSGRQGSNQPQHF. The chain couples TRBV7-9 to TRBJ1-5; 8 nucleotides align to TRBD1. V shed 4 bases and J 1 base; nucleotides not matched to a gene: 6. Germline V CDR1 and CDR2: SEHNR, FQNEAQ (reference sequence). This CDR3 has 16 amino acids.

The rearrangement uses TRBV28 and TRBJ2-4; 14 bases align to TRBD2. The V gene's germline CDR1 is MDHEN and CDR2 SYDVKM. The CDR3 runs 18 residues. The junction had 10 bases not matched to a gene; V was cut back by 5 bases and J by 4 bases. The CDR3 sequence is CASSITGTSGRGKNIQYF. CDR3 in DNA: TGTGCCAGCAGTATAACCGGGACTAGCGGGAGAGGTAAAAACATTCAGTACTTC.

The rearrangement uses TRBV9 and TRBJ2-3, with 8 bases fitting TRBD2. Per germline, CDR1 SGDLS and CDR2 YYNGEE. The ends lost 4 bases at V and 3 bases at J; junction bases unmatched: 7. The length of the CDR3 is 15 residues. DNA for the CDR3: TGTGCCAGCAGCCCCGGCGGGAGGCGGACAGATACGCAGTATTTT. It codes for CASSPGGRRTDTQYF.

The chain links TRBV4-2 to TRBJ2-5, with D possibly being TRBD2 (6 bases). The CDR3 consists of 12 residues. Germline V lookup: CDR1 LGHNA, CDR2 YNFKEQ. The V gene lost 3 bases and the J gene lost 11 bases, with 13 bases spanning the gap. The CDR3 region has the DNA TGTGCCAGCAGCCAGGGGGGACTGACTCAGTACTTC. The encoded protein is CASSQGGLTQYF.

J is TRBJ1-5 and V is TRBV6-9, with 9 nucleotides matching TRBD1. This CDR3 has 14 amino acids. V lost 5 bases and J lost 5; bases outside the gene matches: 4. Germline V gene data show CDR1 as MNHGY and CDR2 as SVAAGI. The CDR3 DNA reads TGTGCCAGCAGTCCCCGGACAGGGGATCAGCCCCAGCATTTT. This gives the protein CASSPRTGDQPQHF.

V is TRBV5-1 and J is TRBJ2-2; TRBD1 agrees at 9 bases. This CDR3 region has 15 residues. V was pared by 6 bases and J by 4 bases, with 7 bases of the junction left unmatched. Germline CDR1 reads SGHRS; CDR2 reads YFSETQ. The CDR3 coding sequence is TGCGCCAGCAACGAACAGGGGGCGCCCACCGGGGAGCTGTTTTTT. Translation gives CASNEQGAPTGELFF.

The chain uses TRBV21-1 and TRBJ2-7; no DNA check was done on the table's D call, TRBD2. TRBV21-1 is assigned pseudogene status. The CDR3 contains 12 residues. This chain's CDR3 is CASKRRANEQYF. The CDR3 DNA follows: TGTGCCAGCAAGCGGAGGGCCAACGAGCAGTACTTC.

J is TRBJ1-2 and V is TRBV9; TRBD1 matches 11 bases. The CDR3 length is 15 residues. The V and J ends lost 3 bases and 4 bases, in that order; junction bases with no gene match: 5. Per the germline V gene, CDR1 is SGDLS and CDR2 is YYNGEE. The CDR3 bases are TGTGCCAGCAGCGGTAGGACAGGGGGCGCCTATGGCTACACCTTC. Translating gives CASSGRTGGAYGYTF.

V gene TRBV9 combines with J gene TRBJ2-1; unclear D gene. The CDR3 has 13 amino acids. V was trimmed by 1 base and J by 9 bases, leaving 11 bases between them. The germline V gene has CDR1 SGDLS and CDR2 YYNGEE. The CDR3 nucleotides are TGTGCCAGCAGCGTATATTCGGTTAGTGAGCAGTTCTTC. As protein: CASSVYSVSEQFF.

The rearrangement links TRBV15 to TRBJ2-5, with 14 bases identical to TRBD2. Trimming removed 4 bases from V and 2 bases from J; junction bases left unmatched: 9. Germline V gene data show CDR1 as LNHNV and CDR2 as YYDKDF (reference sequence). CDR3 size: 18 residues. The CDR3 DNA reads as TGTGCCACCAGCACCGGGACTAGCGGGAGAAGACGGCAAGAGACCCAGTACTTC. This gives the protein CATSTGTSGRRRQETQYF. Full variable domain (outside the CDR3, taken from reference TRBV15 and TRBJ2-5): DAMVIQNPRYQVTQFGKPVTLSCSQTLNHNVMYWYQQKSSQAPKLLFHYYDKDFNNEADTPDNFQSRRPNTSFCFLDIRSPGLGDTAMYLCATSTGTSGRRRQETQYFGPGTRLLVL.

This chain uses TRBV21-1 with TRBJ2-2; the table's TRBD1 call for D was not verified on the DNA. TRBV21-1 is termed a pseudogene. The CDR3 consists of 16 residues. In DNA form, the CDR3 reads TGTGCCAGCAGTCCGGGACAGGGTAATAACACCGGGGAGCTGTTTTTT. It specifies CASSPGQGNNTGELFF.